Listed below are T cell receptor beta chains from one sample, sequenced in a study of blood T cell repertoires in COVID-19. TCRdb keeps only in-frame clones here, not all; method: immunoSEQ multiplex PCR. Altogether roughly 75,000 clones are present, around 80% being singletons, with the ten largest covering roughly 10%. Sequencing used peripheral blood. The receptors stem from a man in his forties or fifties with acute or convalescent COVID-19. Each CDR3 is given with its conserved first and last residue. D genes are given only for firm matches. Clone size is not always given. Where it is, it says once, few, many or a class for expanded clones.

TRBJ2-4	.	TRBV18	TRBD1	CASSLSTGPTDIQYF	TGTGCCAGCTCACTTTCGACAGGGCCGACGGACATTCAGTACTTC
TRBJ1-5	.	TRBV3-1/TRBV3-2	TRBD1	CASRATGEGPQHF	TGTGCCAGCAGGGCGACAGGGGAGGGCCCCCAGCATTTT
TRBJ2-1	.	TRBV6-2/TRBV6-3	TRBD2	CASSYIGTSGVYEQFF	TGTGCCAGCAGTTACATTGGGACTAGCGGGGTCTATGAGCAGTTCTTC
TRBJ1-1	.	TRBV29-1	TRBD1	CSVLPQGQENTEAFF	TGCAGCGTTTTACCTCAGGGACAGGAGAACACTGAAGCTTTCTTT
TRBJ1-1	.	TRBV28	.	CASTPRSVTEAFF	TGTGCCAGCACCCCTCGGTCTGTGACTGAAGCTTTCTTT
TRBJ2-3	.	TRBV24-1	.	CATSDPLGGTDTQYF	TGTGCCACCAGTGACCCTCTAGGGGGCACAGATACGCAGTATTTT
TRBJ1-1	.	TRBV3-1/TRBV3-2	.	CASSYRDSTEAFF	TGTGCCAGCAGCTACAGGGATAGCACTGAAGCTTTCTTT
TRBJ2-2	.	TRBV9	TRBD1	CASSVGMAGGPGELFF	TGTGCCAGCAGCGTAGGGATGGCAGGGGGTCCCGGGGAGCTGTTTTTT
TRBJ2-2	.	TRBV20-1	.	CSAGGTDTGELFF	TGCAGTGCTGGTGGTACAGACACCGGGGAGCTGTTTTTT
TRBJ1-1	.	TRBV2	.	CASSVGQNTEAFF	TGTGCCAGCAGTGTGGGGCAGAACACTGAAGCTTTCTTT
TRBJ2-1	.	TRBV9	TRBD1	CASSVDGDRGDEQFF	TGTGCCAGCAGCGTAGATGGGGACAGGGGGGATGAGCAGTTCTTC
TRBJ2-7	.	TRBV5-4	.	CASSLRGGAFYEQYF	TGTGCCAGCAGCCTCCGTGGGGGGGCGTTCTACGAGCAGTACTTC
TRBJ2-3	.	TRBV5-1	.	CASSLGDSTDTQYF	TGCGCCAGCAGCTTGGGTGACTCAACAGATACGCAGTATTTT
TRBJ2-3	few	TRBV5-5	TRBD2	CASSFTSGGLTQYF	TGTGCCAGCAGCTTCACTAGCGGGGGGCTCACGCAGTATTTT
TRBJ1-4	.	TRBV5-1	TRBD1	CASSPGTGEEKLFF	TGCGCCAGCAGCCCCGGGACAGGGGAAGAAAAACTGTTTTTT
TRBJ2-2	.	TRBV6-2/TRBV6-3	TRBD2	CASSYELAGGFGGELFF	TGTGCCAGCAGTTACGAGTTAGCGGGAGGATTTGGCGGGGAGCTGTTTTTT
TRBJ1-1	.	TRBV5-5	.	CASSPTITNTEAFF	TGTGCCAGCAGCCCTACCATTACGAACACTGAAGCTTTCTTT
TRBJ2-2	.	TRBV19	TRBD1	CAGRTGVTGELFF	TGTGCCGGTCGGACAGGCGTAACCGGGGAGCTGTTTTTT
TRBJ1-2	few	TRBV6-5	.	CASRPTANYGYTF	TGTGCCAGCAGGCCAACAGCCAACTATGGCTACACCTTC
TRBJ1-5	.	TRBV28	.	CASSWARDYSNQPQHF	TGTGCCAGCAGTTGGGCCAGGGATTATAGCAATCAGCCCCAGCATTTT
TRBJ1-6	.	TRBV13	TRBD1	CASSLEARQGNSPLHF	TGTGCCAGCAGCTTGGAGGCTCGACAGGGTAATTCACCCCTCCACTTT
TRBJ2-7	.	TRBV15	TRBD2	CATSRGAPGLAGYEQYF	TGTGCCACCAGCAGAGGGGCCCCGGGACTAGCGGGATATGAGCAGTACTTC
TRBJ1-6	once	TRBV7-2	.	CASSLSSRYLTPLHF	TGTGCCAGCAGCTTATCTTCACGGTACCTGACACCCCTCCACTTT
TRBJ1-2	.	TRBV5-1	TRBD1	CASSPNGQAGYGYTF	TGCGCCAGCAGCCCAAACGGACAGGCGGGCTATGGCTACACCTTC
TRBJ1-5	.	TRBV6-1	TRBD1	CASRERTGPGRNQPQHF	TGTGCCAGCAGAGAACGGACAGGGCCTGGTCGCAATCAGCCCCAGCATTTT
TRBJ1-5	few	TRBV12-5	TRBD1	CASGQGGNQPQHF	TGTGCTAGTGGTCAGGGGGGCAATCAGCCCCAGCATTTT
TRBJ2-1	.	TRBV11-3	TRBD2	CASSPGLAGGTGIYNEQFF	TGTGCCAGCAGCCCGGGACTAGCGGGAGGGACGGGGATCTACAATGAGCAGTTCTTC
TRBJ2-3	once	TRBV4-1	.	CASTRRDSTDTQYF	TGCGCCAGCACCCGACGGGATAGCACAGATACGCAGTATTTT
TRBJ2-1	.	TRBV27	TRBD1	CASSLPTGGSYNEQFF	TGTGCCAGCAGTTTACCCACAGGGGGCTCCTACAATGAGCAGTTCTTC
TRBJ2-7	once	TRBV19	.	CASSIDIMYEQYF	TGTGCCAGTAGTATAGACATCATGTACGAGCAGTACTTC
TRBJ1-5	.	TRBV5-1	.	CASRAGNGQPQHF	TGCGCCAGCAGGGCGGGGAACGGGCAGCCCCAGCATTTT